This section outlines one TCR beta chain sequence together with its context. This sample was taken from a study of blood T cell repertoires in COVID-19. Study background: Material from acute and convalescent COVID-19 was sourced from the United States, Italy and Spain. T cells, B-cell-depleted T cells, or PBMCs supplied cDNA or gDNA.

V shed 7 bases, J shed 7 bases, and the junction held 9 bases outside the gene matches. In germline, CDR1 is LNHDA, CDR2 SQIVND (reference sequence). The length of the CDR3 is 14 residues. Repertoires were generated with immunoSEQ multiplex PCR, while TCRdb's copy carries only in-frame clones and drops some. This table holds around 170,000 clones, around 89% found once. The clonotype originates from a man in his 60s with acute or convalescent COVID-19. The rearrangement links TRBV19 to TRBJ2-2; the match to TRBD1 covers 7 bases. Sequenced input: peripheral blood. CDR3 in amino acids: CASTETGWGGELFF. The CDR3 coding sequence is TGTGCCAGTACAGAGACAGGGTGGGGCGGGGAGCTGTTTTTT.